These 22 T cell receptor beta chains originate from one sample sequenced in a study of blood T cells in healthy people across ages. A second PCR of 7 to 11 cycles used a sample-barcoded 5' primer and a J-beta primer mix. Using its own MiXCR run on the 5' RACE reads, TCRdb lists one record per CDR3 protein. The table records 1.5 million to 2 million distinct CDR3 sequences, 39% of them present only once. The specimen was blood. The receptors originated from a human donor in good health.

This rearrangement joins TRBV12-3 or TRBV12-4 to TRBJ2-7, with no clear D. This CDR3 spans 13 amino acids. Trimming took off 4 bases at V and 6 bases at J, with 13 bases between the two ends. DNA of the CDR3: TGTGCCAGCAGTTATTCCTATCCGGGCGAGCAGTACTTC. Protein: CASSYSYPGEQYF.

The sample holds a few counts of this clonotype. The genes are TRBV7-3 and TRBJ2-3; D ambiguous. Germline CDR1 SGHTA, CDR2 FQGTGA. The CDR3 runs 14 residues. The ends were cut back, 4 bases at V and 6 bases at J, with 14 bases in the middle. The CDR3 DNA is TGTGCCAGCAGCTCCCCACCGACCCCCGATACGCAGTATTTT. This gives the protein CASSSPPTPDTQYF.

The chain employs TRBV11-3 and TRBJ2-1, with 9 bases that match TRBD1. This CDR3 contains 14 residues. V lost 5 bases to trimming and J lost 9 bases; unmatched junction nucleotides: 8. The germline V gene has CDR1 SGHNT and CDR2 YENEEA. CDR3 in amino acids: CASSQIQGAGEQFF. Written as DNA, the CDR3 is TGTGCCAGCAGCCAGATACAGGGGGCAGGTGAGCAGTTCTTC.

The chain carries TRBV29-1 and TRBJ2-1; D unresolved. The germline CDR1 and CDR2 sequences are SQVTM and ANQGSEA. Trimming stripped 4 bases from V and 2 bases from J, with 9 bases between. The CDR3 covers 13 residues. As DNA, the CDR3 is TGCAGCGTTGGGAGAAAAGCCTACAATGAGCAGTTCTTC. This encodes CSVGRKAYNEQFF.

This clonotype was seen more than once but under ten times. The rearrangement uses TRBV5-1 and TRBJ2-7; unclear D gene. This CDR3 comprises 16 residues. V was pared by 1 base and J by 1 base, with 15 bases between. The germline CDR1 and CDR2 sequences are SGHRS and YFSETQ. The CDR3 DNA reads TGCGCCAGCAGCTTGTCCACGGGTGCGGTATCCTACGAGCAGTACTTC. It encodes CASSLSTGAVSYEQYF.

This chain links TRBV12-3 or TRBV12-4 with TRBJ2-2; 8 bases line up with TRBD1. V trimming: 6 bases; J trimming: 6 bases; junction bases outside the gene matches: 9. The CDR3 is 15 amino acids. The CDR3 loop is CASRASGGAAGELFF. In DNA form, the CDR3 reads TGTGCCAGCAGGGCCTCAGGGGGCGCGGCCGGGGAGCTGTTTTTT.

This clonotype was picked up a small number of times. The chain carries TRBV6-5 and TRBJ2-3, with no clear D. The V and J ends lost 2 bases and 5 bases respectively, with 8 bases between them. This CDR3 region has 13 residues. Germline loops: CDR1 MNHEY, CDR2 SVGAGI. The CDR3 DNA reads TGTGCCAGCAGTTACGGTGTGGGAGATACGCAGTATTTT. Protein: CASSYGVGDTQYF.

This clonotype has more than one count but fewer than ten. The DNA for the CDR3 is TGTGCCAGCAGTTACGTATGGACAGGGGAAGGGTACGAGCAGTACTTC. It translates to CASSYVWTGEGYEQYF. The chain is built from TRBV6-6 and TRBJ2-7, with 9 bases matching TRBD1. The CDR3 length is 16 residues. The trim removed 2 bases at V and 4 bases at J, leaving 9 bases unmatched. Germline V gene lookup returns CDR1 MNHNY and CDR2 SVGAGI (reference sequence).

This clonotype was counted between two and nine times. The rearrangement joins TRBV7-9 to TRBJ1-4; D is unresolved. CDR3 size: 11 residues. Germline CDR1 is SEHNR and CDR2 is FQNEAQ (reference sequence). With 7 bases removed from V and 8 bases from J, the gap between germline ends came to 8 bases. The DNA for the CDR3 is TGTGCCAGCACCTCAGAGGAAAAACTGTTTTTT. It yields the protein CASTSEEKLFF.

The chain recombines TRBV7-9 with TRBJ2-1; the match to TRBD2 covers 11 bases. CDR3 length: 14 amino acids. V gave up 6 bases and J gave up 12 bases; unmatched junction bases: 10. Germline V gene lookup returns CDR1 SEHNR and CDR2 FQNEAQ (reference sequence). CDR3: CASRLTSGVRGQFF. For the CDR3, the DNA is TGTGCCAGCAGATTGACTAGCGGGGTACGAGGGCAGTTCTTC.

About this clonotype: The junction shows a germline mismatch at one end, possibly a read error. This CDR3 reads CAGSAGDTLNEQFF. CDR3 DNA sequence: TGTGCCGGCAGCGCTGGGGACACCCTGAATGAGCAGTTCTTC. The chain uses TRBV9 and TRBJ2-1, with D possibly being TRBD1 (6 bases). Germline loops: CDR1 SGDLS, CDR2 YYNGEE. The CDR3 consists of 14 residues.

The chain has TRBV27 and TRBJ2-3, with a weak D call TRBD1 (6 bases). The CDR3 extends over 12 amino acids. Per the germline V gene, CDR1 is MNHEY and CDR2 is SMNVEV (reference sequence). Trimming removed 5 bases from V and 6 bases from J, with 9 bases in between. The CDR3 sequence is CASSQQGDTQYF. CDR3 sequence (DNA): TGTGCCAGCAGTCAGCAGGGGGATACGCAGTATTTT.

This chain connects TRBV4-1 to TRBJ1-2, with D uncertain. The germline gives CDR1 MGHRA, CDR2 YSYEKL. Trimming took 0 bases from V and 8 from J, leaving 13 bases between them. This CDR3 spans 14 amino acids. Here the CDR3 DNA reads TGCGCCAGCAGCCAAGATTCAGAGGCCAGAGGCTACACCTTC. This gives the protein CASSQDSEARGYTF.

This clonotype turned up a few times. The V and J genes are TRBV20-1 and TRBJ1-2, with 8 bases aligning to TRBD1. The CDR3 sequence is 14 residues long. Per the germline V gene, CDR1 is DFQATT and CDR2 is SNEGSKA (reference sequence). With 0 bases clipped from V and 3 bases from J, the junction kept 3 bases outside the gene matches. The CDR3 DNA reads TGCAGTGCTAGAGATCAGGGGGCTGACTATGGCTACACCTTC. It translates to CSARDQGADYGYTF.

This clonotype turned up a few times. The chain carries TRBV25-1 and TRBJ1-2; D is ambiguous. This CDR3 has 14 amino acids. V lost 6 bases to trimming and J lost 4 bases, with 15 bases between them. CDR1 is MGHDK, CDR2 SYGVNS, per germline. The CDR3 DNA reads TGTGCCAGCAGCTTACCGGAGGCCTTCTATGGCTACACCTTC. It yields the protein CASSLPEAFYGYTF.

The chain carries TRBV19 and TRBJ2-7, with 9 bases identical to TRBD1. The germline V gene encodes CDR1 LNHDA and CDR2 SQIVND (reference sequence). V lost 2 bases to trimming and J lost 1 base; unmatched junction nucleotides: 6. The CDR3 is 16 amino acids. The CDR3 sequence is CASSISGTGLSYEQYF. CDR3 coding DNA: TGTGCCAGTAGTATATCTGGGACAGGGCTTTCCTACGAGCAGTACTTC.

This chain connects TRBV4-3 to TRBJ1-2; D remains unclear. The CDR3 extends over 17 amino acids. V lost 0 bases and J 1 base, leaving 15 bases between the germline ends. The germline V gene has CDR1 LGHNA and CDR2 YSLEER. Here the CDR3 DNA reads TGCGCCAGCAGCCAAGAGAGGAGGGCCCCTTTTAACTATGGCTACACCTTC. It encodes CASSQERRAPFNYGYTF.

Concerning this clonotype itself: At one end, the junction sequence differs from germline, possibly due to a read error. This chain connects TRBV6-6 to TRBJ1-4; weak D call: TRBD1 (6 bases). The CDR3 length is 14 residues. Germline V lookup: CDR1 MNHNY, CDR2 SVGAGI (reference sequence). The CDR3 sequence: CASSDDRRNEKRFF. DNA of the CDR3: TGTGCCAGCAGTGACGACAGGCGTAATGAAAAACGGTTTTTT.

The J gene is TRBJ2-1, the V gene TRBV4-2; 9 bases agree with TRBD2. The J segment lost 7 bases and the V segment lost 1 base, leaving 8 bases of the junction unmatched. The CDR3 consists of 16 residues. CDR1 and CDR2 from the germline V gene are LGHNA and YNFKEQ. CDR3 in DNA: TGTGCCAGCAGCCAAGTGGCGGGACTAGCTGGGAATGAGCAGTTCTTC. Its protein is CASSQVAGLAGNEQFF.

The rearrangement links TRBV20-1 to TRBJ2-7; 9 bases map to TRBD1. This CDR3 has 13 amino acids. CDR1 is DFQATT and CDR2 is SNEGSKA in the germline V gene (reference sequence). V dropped 6 bases and J dropped 5; count of bases not matched to a gene: 8. This CDR3 is CSAPGQGWDEQYF. CDR3 DNA sequence: TGCAGTGCCCCGGGACAGGGCTGGGACGAGCAGTACTTC.

About this clonotype: One junction end does not reproduce the germline sequence, and a read error may be involved. V usage is TRBV12-3 or TRBV12-4 and J usage is TRBJ2-3; D is uncertain. The CDR3 is 13 residues long. The chain's CDR3 is CASSLLRADTEYF. Written as DNA, the CDR3 is TGTGCCAGCAGTTTACTCAGAGCAGATACGGAGTATTTT.

The sample holds a few counts of this clonotype. One end of the junction fails to match germline, which may point to a read error. The gene calls are TRBV12-3 or TRBV12-4 and TRBJ2-7; the match to TRBD1 covers 9 bases. CDR3 size: 14 residues. The CDR3 is CATSRTGEGYEQYF. CDR3 bases: TGTGCCACCAGTCGGACAGGGGAAGGGTACGAGCAGTACTTC.